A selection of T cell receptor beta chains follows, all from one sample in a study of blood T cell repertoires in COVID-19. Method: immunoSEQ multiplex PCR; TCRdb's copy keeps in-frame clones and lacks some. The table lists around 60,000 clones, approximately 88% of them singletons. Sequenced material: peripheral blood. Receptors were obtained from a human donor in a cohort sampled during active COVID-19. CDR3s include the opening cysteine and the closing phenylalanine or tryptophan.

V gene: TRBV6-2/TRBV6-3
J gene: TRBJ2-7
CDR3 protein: CASRYRGRTYEQYF

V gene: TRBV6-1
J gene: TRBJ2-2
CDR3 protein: CASSETGSGELFF

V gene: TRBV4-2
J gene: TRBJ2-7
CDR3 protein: CASSQGLAGTYEQYF

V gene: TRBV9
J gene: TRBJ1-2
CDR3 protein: CASSPTGEVSYGYTF

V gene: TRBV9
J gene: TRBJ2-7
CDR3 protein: CASSAGGGQGPLGQYF

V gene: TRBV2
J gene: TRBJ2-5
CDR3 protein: CASRSKQVVGQPEGETQYF

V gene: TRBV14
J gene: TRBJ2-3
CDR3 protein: CASSQGQGGDTQYF

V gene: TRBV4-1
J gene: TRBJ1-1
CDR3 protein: CASSLAGGRRTEAFF

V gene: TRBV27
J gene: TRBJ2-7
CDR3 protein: CASSPYSYEQYF

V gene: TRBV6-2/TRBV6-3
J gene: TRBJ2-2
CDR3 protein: CASSQSSGGWYGELFF

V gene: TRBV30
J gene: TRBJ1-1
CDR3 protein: CAWIRGTGWATEAFF

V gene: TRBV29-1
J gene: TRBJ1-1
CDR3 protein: CSVTGGGTEAFF

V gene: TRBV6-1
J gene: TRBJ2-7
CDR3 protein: CASSEAAGGLYEQYF

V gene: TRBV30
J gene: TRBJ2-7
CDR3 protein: CAWSVQQPPYEQYF

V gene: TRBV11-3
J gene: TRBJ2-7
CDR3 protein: CASSLDGDNYEQYF

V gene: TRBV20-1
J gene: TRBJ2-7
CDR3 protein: CSASRGLAYEQYF

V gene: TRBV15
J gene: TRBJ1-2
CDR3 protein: CATSRDTGGYGYTF

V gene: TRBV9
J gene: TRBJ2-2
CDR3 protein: CASTLTSGPKTGELFF

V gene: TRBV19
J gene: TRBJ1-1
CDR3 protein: CASRPRDRSMNTEAFF

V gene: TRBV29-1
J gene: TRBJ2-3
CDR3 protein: CSVDYSTDTQYF

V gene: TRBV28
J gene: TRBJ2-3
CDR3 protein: CASSLSGQGSDTQYF

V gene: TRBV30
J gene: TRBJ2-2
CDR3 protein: CAWNPGQGTGELFF

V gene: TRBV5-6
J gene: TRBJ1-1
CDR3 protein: CASSSAIGAEAFF

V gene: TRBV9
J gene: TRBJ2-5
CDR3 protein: CASSDPQGETQYF

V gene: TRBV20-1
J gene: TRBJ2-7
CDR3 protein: CSASDDPGHSYEQYF

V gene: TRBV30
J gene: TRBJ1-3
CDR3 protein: CAWSRGGALGNTIYF

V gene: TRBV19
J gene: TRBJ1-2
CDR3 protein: CASSRDRVNYGYTF

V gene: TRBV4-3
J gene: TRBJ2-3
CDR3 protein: CASSHIPLDGSTDTQYF

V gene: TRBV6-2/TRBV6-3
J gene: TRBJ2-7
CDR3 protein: CASSFTSPGPYEQYF

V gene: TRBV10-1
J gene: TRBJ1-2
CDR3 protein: CASDRGMGQGAGTF

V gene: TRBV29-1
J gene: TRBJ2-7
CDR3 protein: CSGRAGNEQYF

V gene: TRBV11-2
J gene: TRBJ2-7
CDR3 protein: CASSFASVLYEQYF

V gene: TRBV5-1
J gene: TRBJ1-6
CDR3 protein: CASSPGQGGSPLHF

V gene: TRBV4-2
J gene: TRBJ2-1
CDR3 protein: CASSRGGAPNYNEQFF

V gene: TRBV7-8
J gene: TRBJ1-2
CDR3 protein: CASSPDINYGYTF

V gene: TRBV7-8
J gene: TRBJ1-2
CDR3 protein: CASSLGTGAPYGYTF

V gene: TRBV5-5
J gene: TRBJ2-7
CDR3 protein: CASSSRQGISGYEQYF

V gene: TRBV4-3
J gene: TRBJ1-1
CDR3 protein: CASSQYLPSTGASEAFF

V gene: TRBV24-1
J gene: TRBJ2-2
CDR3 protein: CATSGHQVNTGELFF

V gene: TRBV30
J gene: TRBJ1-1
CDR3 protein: CAWSFTGDTEAFF

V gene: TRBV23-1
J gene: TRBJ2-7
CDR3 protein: CASRKHRLAGGSGYEQYF

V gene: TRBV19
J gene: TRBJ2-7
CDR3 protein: CASSTIRDNFYEQYF

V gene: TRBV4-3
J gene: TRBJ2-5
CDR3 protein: CASSQGSLSGGETQYF